This T cell receptor (beta chain) was sequenced for a study of OX40 agonist ivuxolimab in advanced cancers. Measured with immunoSEQ multiplex PCR; TCRdb has only the in-frame clones, and not every one. The sample lists tens of thousands of clones; 80% to 95% were seen once. Comment on this clone: Its target is unknown.

Germline lookup yields CDR1 MGHDK and CDR2 SYGVNS. Trimming cost V 3 bases and J 2 bases, with 12 bases left between them. The CDR3 has 15 amino acids. Study-wide findings and caveats: Clonal expansion was seen in CD4+ and CD8+ blood T cells by week 6 at 0.1 to 3.0 mg/kg.

The chain couples TRBV25-1 to TRBJ2-3; maybe TRBD1 (7 bases). Source: CD4+ or CD8+ T cells sorted from blood, taken in a trial of the OX40 agonist ivuxolimab. The sequence came from an adult with an advanced solid tumor such as melanoma, head and neck, liver or kidney cancer. The CDR3 DNA sequence: TGTGCCAGCAGTGAGCGGGACAGAGCCACAGATACGCAGTATTTT. Its protein is CASSERDRATDTQYF.